This TCR beta chain was identified during a study of blood T cell repertoires in COVID-19. Study-level background: Samples representing acute and convalescent COVID-19 were sourced from the United States, Italy and Spain. Sources were T cells, B-cell-depleted T cells, or PBMCs; the material itself was cDNA or gDNA.

The CDR3 is made up of 13 amino acids. Germline V gene sequence: CDR1 LNHDA, CDR2 SQIVND (reference sequence). In the source study's methods: Reference gene primers were amplified, and this amplification served to estimate nucleated cell counts. Profiled with immunoSEQ multiplex PCR; TCRdb holds only in-frame clones, not every one. V and J calls and clone size are as listed in that table; D and trimming were resolved from the DNA. The sample lists about 320,000 clones; about 82% were seen once. Sequences were obtained from peripheral blood. The chain employs TRBV19 and TRBJ2-1, with D maybe TRBD2 (6 bases). The receptor was isolated from a woman in her fifties or sixties with acute or convalescent COVID-19. CDR3 in amino acids: CATHRGSYNEQFF. For the CDR3, the DNA is TGTGCTACCCATCGGGGGTCCTACAATGAGCAGTTCTTC.